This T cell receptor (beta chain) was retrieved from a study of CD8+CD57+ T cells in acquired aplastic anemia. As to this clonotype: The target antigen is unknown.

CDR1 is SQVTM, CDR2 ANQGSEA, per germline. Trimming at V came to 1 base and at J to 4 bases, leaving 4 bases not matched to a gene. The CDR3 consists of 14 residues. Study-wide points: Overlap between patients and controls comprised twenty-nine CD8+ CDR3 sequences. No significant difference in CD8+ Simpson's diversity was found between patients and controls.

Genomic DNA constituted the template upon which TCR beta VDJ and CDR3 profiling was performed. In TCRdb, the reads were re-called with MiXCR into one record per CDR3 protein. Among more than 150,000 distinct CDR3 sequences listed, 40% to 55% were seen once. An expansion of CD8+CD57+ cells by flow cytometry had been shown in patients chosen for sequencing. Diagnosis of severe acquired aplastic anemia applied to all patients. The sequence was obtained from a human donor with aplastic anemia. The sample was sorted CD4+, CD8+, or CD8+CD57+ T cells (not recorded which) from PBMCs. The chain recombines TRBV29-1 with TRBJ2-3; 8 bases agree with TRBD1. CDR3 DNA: TGCAGCGTTGAAGGGCAGGGGGCTCCAGATACGCAGTATTTT. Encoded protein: CSVEGQGAPDTQYF.